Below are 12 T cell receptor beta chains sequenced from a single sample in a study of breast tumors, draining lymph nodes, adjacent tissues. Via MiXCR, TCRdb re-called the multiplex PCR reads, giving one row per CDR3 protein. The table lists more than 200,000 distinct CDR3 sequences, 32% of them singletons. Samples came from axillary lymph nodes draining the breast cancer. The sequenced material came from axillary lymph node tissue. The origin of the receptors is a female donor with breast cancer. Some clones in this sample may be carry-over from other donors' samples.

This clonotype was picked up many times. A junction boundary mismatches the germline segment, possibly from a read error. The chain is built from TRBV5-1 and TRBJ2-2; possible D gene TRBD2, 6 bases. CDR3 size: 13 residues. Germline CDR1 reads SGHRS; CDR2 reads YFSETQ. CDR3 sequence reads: CATRGIATGDLFF. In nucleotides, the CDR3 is TGCGCCACCCGGGGGATCGCTACCGGGGACCTGTTTTTT.

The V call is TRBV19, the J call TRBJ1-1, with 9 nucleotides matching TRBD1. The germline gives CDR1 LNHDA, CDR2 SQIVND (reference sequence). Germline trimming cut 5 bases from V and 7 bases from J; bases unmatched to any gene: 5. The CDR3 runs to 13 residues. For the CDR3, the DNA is TGTGCCAGTAGTCACAGGGGGCGCGGTGAAGCTTTCTTT. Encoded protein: CASSHRGRGEAFF. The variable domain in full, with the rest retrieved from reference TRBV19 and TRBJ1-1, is DGGITQSPKYLFRKEGQNVTLSCEQNLNHDAMYWYRQDPGQGLRLIYYSQIVNDFQKGDIAEGYSVSREKKESFPLTVTSAQKNPTAFYLCASSHRGRGEAFFGQGTRLTVV.

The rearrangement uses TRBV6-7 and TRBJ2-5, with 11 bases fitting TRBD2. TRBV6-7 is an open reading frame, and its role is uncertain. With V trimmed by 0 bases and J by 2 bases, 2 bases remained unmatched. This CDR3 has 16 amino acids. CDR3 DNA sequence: TGTGCCAGCAGTTACTCGGGACTAGCGGCACAAGAGACCCAGTACTTC. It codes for CASSYSGLAAQETQYF.

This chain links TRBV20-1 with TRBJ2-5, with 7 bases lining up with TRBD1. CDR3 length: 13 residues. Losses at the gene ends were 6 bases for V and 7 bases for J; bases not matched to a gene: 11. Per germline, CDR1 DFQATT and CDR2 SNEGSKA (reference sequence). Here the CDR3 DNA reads TGCAGTGCAACTAGGACAGGAGTTGGGACCCAGTACTTC. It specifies CSATRTGVGTQYF.

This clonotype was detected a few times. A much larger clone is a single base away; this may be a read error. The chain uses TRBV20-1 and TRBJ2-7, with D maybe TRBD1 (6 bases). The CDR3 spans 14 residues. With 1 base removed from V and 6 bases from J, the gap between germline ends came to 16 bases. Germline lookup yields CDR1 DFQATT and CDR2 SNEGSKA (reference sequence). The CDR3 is CSARGPRGNPEQYF. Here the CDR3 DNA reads TGCAGTGCTAGAGGACCAAGGGGGAACCCCGAGCAGTACTTC.

CDR3: CASTTGLSSTEAFF. For the CDR3, the DNA is TGCGCCAGCACCACAGGACTGAGCAGCACTGAAGCTTTCTTT. The chain is built from TRBV10-2 and TRBJ1-1, with D tentatively TRBD1 (5 bases). V was pared by 7 bases and J by 4 bases, with 16 bases between. The CDR3 contains 14 residues. From germline, CDR1 is WSHSY and CDR2 SAAADI.

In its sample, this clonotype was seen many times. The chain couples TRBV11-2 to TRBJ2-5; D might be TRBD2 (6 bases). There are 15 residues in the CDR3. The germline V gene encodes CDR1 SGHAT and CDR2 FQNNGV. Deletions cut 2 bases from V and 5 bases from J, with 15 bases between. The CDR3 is CASSLRGELQETQYF. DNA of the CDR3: TGTGCCAGCAGCTTACGCGGGGAACTTCAGGAGACCCAGTACTTC.

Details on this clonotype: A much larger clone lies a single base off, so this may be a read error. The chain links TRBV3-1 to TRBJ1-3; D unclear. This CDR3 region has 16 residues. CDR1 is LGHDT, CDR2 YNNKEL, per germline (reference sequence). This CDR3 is CASSQEGASSGNAIYF. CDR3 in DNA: TGTGCCAGCAGCCAAGAAGGTGCAAGCTCTGGAAACGCCATATATTTT. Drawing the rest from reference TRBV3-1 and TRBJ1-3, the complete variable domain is DTAVSQTPKYLVTQMGNDKSIKCEQNLGHDTMYWYKQDSKKFLKIMFSYNNKELIINETVPNRFSPKSPDKAHLNLHINSLELGDSAVYFCASSQEGASSGNAIYFGEGSWLTVV.

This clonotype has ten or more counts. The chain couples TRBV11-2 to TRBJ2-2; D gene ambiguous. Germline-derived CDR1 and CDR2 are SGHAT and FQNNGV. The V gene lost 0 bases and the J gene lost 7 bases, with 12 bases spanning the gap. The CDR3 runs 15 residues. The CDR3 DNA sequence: TGTGCCAGCAGCTTAGATGGACCGGCCGGCGGGGAGCTGTTTTTT. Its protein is CASSLDGPAGGELFF.

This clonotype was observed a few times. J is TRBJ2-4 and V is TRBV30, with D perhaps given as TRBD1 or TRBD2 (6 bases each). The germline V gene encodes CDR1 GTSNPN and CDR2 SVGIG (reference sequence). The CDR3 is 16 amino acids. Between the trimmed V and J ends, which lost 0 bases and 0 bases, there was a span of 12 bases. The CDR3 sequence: CAWSVRGTIAKNIQYF. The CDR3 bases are TGTGCCTGGAGTGTACGGGGGACAATAGCCAAAAACATTCAGTACTTC.

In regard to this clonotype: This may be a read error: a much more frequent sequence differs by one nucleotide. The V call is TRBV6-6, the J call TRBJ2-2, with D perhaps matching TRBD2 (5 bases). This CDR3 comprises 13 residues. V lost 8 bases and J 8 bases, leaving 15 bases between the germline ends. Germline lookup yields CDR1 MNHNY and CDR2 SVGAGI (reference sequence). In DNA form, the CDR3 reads TGTGCCAGCGAACCCCAACGGGGTGGGGAGCTGTTTTTT. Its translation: CASEPQRGGELFF.

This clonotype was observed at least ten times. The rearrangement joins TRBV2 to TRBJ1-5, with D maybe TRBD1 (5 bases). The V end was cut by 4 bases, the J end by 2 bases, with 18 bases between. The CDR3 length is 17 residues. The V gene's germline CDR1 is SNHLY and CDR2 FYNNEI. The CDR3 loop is CASSVSSGTVGNQPQHF. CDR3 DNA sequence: TGTGCCAGCAGTGTTAGTTCCGGGACTGTGGGCAATCAGCCCCAGCATTTT.